This TCR beta chain is from a study of T cell changes during pregnancy in multiple sclerosis. Deletions cut 0 bases from V and 13 bases from J, with 18 bases between. The CDR3 sequence is 14 residues long. Germline V gives CDR1 MNHEY, CDR2 SVGAGI. The repertoire was sequenced with immunoSEQ multiplex PCR; TCRdb's copy has only in-frame clones and lacks some. The top ten clones hold 6.1% of a sample with roughly 36,000 clones, 90% to 95% of them seen once. This specimen consisted of CD8+ T cells from peripheral blood mononuclear cells, obtained in the second trimester of pregnancy. This clonotype was obtained from a female donor with multiple sclerosis, enrolled in a pregnancy study. This chain joins TRBV6-5 and TRBJ1-2; possibly TRBD1 for D (6 bases). Here the CDR3 reads CASSYSFEGDVGTF. The CDR3 coding sequence is TGTGCCAGCAGTTACTCGTTTGAGGGGGACGTTGGCACCTTC.